This TCR beta chain was recovered during a study of blood T cell repertoires in COVID-19. Across the study: COVID-19 samples from acute and convalescent phases originated in the United States, Italy and Spain. Sample material is recorded as cDNA or gDNA derived from T cells, B-cell-depleted T cells, or PBMCs.

In the original processing: Amplification of reference gene primers provided the estimated nucleated cell counts. Generated by immunoSEQ multiplex PCR, the TCRdb table keeps only in-frame clones and is missing some. V, J and clone size were drawn from that table, and D and trimming were deduced from the DNA. The data hold roughly 240,000 clones, with more than 75% observed a single time. CDR3 length: 15 amino acids. Germline V CDR1 and CDR2: SNHLY, FYNNEI. The V end was cut by 4 bases, the J end by 9 bases, with 19 bases between. The origin of this receptor is a woman aged 55-69 years who had recovered from COVID-19. Sequenced: peripheral blood. The chain joins TRBV2 to TRBJ2-1; D is perhaps TRBD2 (5 bases). The CDR3 nucleotides read TGTGCCAGCAGTGTGAGTGGGGTCCTCCGGGGTGAGCAGTTCTTC. As protein: CASSVSGVLRGEQFF. The whole variable domain, remainder taken from reference TRBV2 and TRBJ2-1, is EPEVTQTPSHQVTQMGQEVILRCVPISNHLYFYWYRQILGQKVEFLVSFYNNEISEKSEIFDDQFSVERPDGSNFTLKIRSTKLEDSAMYFCASSVSGVLRGEQFFGPGTRLTVL.